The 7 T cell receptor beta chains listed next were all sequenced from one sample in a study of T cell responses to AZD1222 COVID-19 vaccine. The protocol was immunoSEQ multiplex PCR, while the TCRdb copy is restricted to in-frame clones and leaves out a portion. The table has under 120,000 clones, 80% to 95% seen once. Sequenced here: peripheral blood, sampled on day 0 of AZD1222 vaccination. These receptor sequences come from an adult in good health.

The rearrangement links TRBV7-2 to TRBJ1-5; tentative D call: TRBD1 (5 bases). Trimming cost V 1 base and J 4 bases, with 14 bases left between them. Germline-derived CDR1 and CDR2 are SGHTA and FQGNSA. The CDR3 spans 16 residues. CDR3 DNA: TGTGCCAGCAGCTTAGTTCGCCCCGGGGGGAATCAGCCCCAGCATTTT. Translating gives CASSLVRPGGNQPQHF.

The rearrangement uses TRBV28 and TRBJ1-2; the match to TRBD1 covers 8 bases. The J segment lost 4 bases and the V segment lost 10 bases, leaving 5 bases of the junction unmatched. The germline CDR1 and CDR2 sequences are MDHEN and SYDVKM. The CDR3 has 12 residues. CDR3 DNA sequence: TGTGCCAACCAGGGGGCTGGCTATGGCTACACCTTC. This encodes CANQGAGYGYTF.

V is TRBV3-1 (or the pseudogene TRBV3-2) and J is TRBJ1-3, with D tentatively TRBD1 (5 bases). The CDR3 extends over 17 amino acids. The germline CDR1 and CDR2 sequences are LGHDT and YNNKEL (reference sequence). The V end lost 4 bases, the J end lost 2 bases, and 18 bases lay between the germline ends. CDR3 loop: CASSLPGPLIAGNTIYF. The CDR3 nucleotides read TGTGCCAGCAGCCTTCCGGGACCTCTGATCGCTGGAAACACCATATATTTT.

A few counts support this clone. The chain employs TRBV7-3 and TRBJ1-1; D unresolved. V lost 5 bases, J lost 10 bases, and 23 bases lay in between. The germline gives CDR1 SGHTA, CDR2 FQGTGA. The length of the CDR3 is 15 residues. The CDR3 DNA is TGTGCCAGCAGCCCCCAGTCGGGCTTCACTCATGCAGCTTTCTTT. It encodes CASSPQSGFTHAAFF.

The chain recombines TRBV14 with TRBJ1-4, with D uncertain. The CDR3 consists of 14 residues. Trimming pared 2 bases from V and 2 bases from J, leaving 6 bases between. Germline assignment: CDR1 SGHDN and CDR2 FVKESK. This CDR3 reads CASSQRLTNEKLFF. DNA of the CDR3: TGTGCCAGCAGCCAACGGCTTACTAATGAAAAACTGTTTTTT.

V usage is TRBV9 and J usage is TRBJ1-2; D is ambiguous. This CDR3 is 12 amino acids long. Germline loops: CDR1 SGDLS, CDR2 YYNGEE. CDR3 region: CASEKVASGYTF. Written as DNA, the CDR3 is TGTGCGTCCGAAAAGGTTGCAAGTGGCTACACCTTC.

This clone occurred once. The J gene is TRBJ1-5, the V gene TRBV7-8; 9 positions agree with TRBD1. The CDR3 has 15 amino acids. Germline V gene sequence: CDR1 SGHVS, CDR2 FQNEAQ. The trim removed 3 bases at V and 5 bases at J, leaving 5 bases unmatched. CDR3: CASSLGQGRDQPQHF. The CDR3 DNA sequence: TGTGCCAGCAGCTTGGGACAGGGTCGGGATCAGCCCCAGCATTTT.